Listed below are T cell receptor beta chains from one sample, sequenced in a study of shared clonotypes between healthy human individuals. Using immunoSEQ multiplex PCR, the repertoire was profiled, and TCRdb retains in-frame clones only, with some absent. Among about 590,000 clones listed, around 95% were seen once. The specimen sequenced was naive CD8+ T cells sorted from blood. The receptor set was obtained from a woman in her 30s in good health. Both conserved end residues are trimmed from each CDR3. Fields, in order: V gene, J gene, CDR3 protein.

>TRBV5-5|TRBJ2-1
ASSLSRGPYNEQF
>TRBV27|TRBJ2-1
ASSWGTNIDEQF
>TRBV4-1|TRBJ2-1
ASSQEWLPHEQF
>TRBV4-1|TRBJ2-5
ASSQVLGLAGEETQY
>TRBV27|TRBJ2-7
ASAPGTSGIRYEQY
>TRBV7-9|TRBJ1-1
ASSSDSLNTEAF
>TRBV11-3|TRBJ2-1
ASSAGTSGIHSSYNEQF
>TRBV9|TRBJ2-2
ASSVGAGTNTGELF
>TRBV5-6|TRBJ2-7
ASSVTGQGFHEQY
>TRBV20-1|TRBJ2-7
SAGQYEQY
>TRBV27|TRBJ2-3
ASSFASGARDTQY
>TRBV28|TRBJ2-7
ASSFILGQGYEQY
>TRBV27|TRBJ2-3
ASSPPGLADADTQY
>TRBV19|-
ASQVGSGSVPEQY
>TRBV18|TRBJ2-7
ASSPIGTFSEQY
>TRBV10-2|TRBJ1-1
ASSTQGGDTEAF
>TRBV4-1|TRBJ2-5
ASSQVSKGGTKETQY
>TRBV5-1|TRBJ1-1
ASSFITGGNTEAF
>TRBV6-1|TRBJ2-5
ASSPGQTQETQY
>TRBV12-5|TRBJ2-1
ASGSSILLSGSGNEQF
>TRBV4-1|TRBJ2-6
AALGQDPTGANVLT
>TRBV7-9|TRBJ2-7
ASSLIGTSGTYEQY
>TRBV11-2|TRBJ2-1
ASSLSSGRACYNEQF
>TRBV6-1|TRBJ1-1
ASSEGEGNAFTEAF
>TRBV11-2|TRBJ2-1
ASSLGTSGLNEQF
>TRBV5-4|TRBJ1-2
ASSSWTGGAYGYT
>TRBV9|TRBJ2-2
ASSGGGELF
>TRBV14|TRBJ2-7
ASRREGRLAGAYEQY
>TRBV7-9|TRBJ1-1
ASSSGTGRNTEAF
>TRBV5-1|TRBJ1-4
ASGWTSGGKLF
>TRBV7-8|TRBJ1-2
ASSSAIGQNYGYT
>TRBV13|TRBJ1-3
ASSSTGGSGNTIY
>TRBV27|TRBJ2-1
ASSGGDSSYNEQF
>TRBV28|TRBJ2-1
ASSLPVWRGEQF
>TRBV13|TRBJ1-1
ASSLRGQNEAF
>TRBV2|TRBJ2-2
ASSDLDGRVSGELF
>TRBV4-1|TRBJ1-2
ASSPLGGTDYGYT